This T cell receptor (beta chain) originates from a study of blood T cell repertoires in COVID-19. Study details: COVID-19 samples collected from the United States, Italy and Spain covered acute and convalescent phases. PBMCs, B-cell-depleted T cells, or T cells provided the cDNA or gDNA that made up the material.

Original methodology: Estimation of nucleated cell counts relied on the amplification of reference gene primers. Repertoires were generated with immunoSEQ multiplex PCR, while TCRdb's copy carries only in-frame clones and drops some. From that table come the V and J calls and clone size; the DNA was used to work out D and trimming. The data show about 75,000 clones, 90% seen once. This clone appeared once. Germline values: CDR1 SGHTA, CDR2 FQGNSA. With 5 bases clipped from V and 2 bases from J, the junction kept 15 bases outside the gene matches. This CDR3 spans 17 amino acids. The genes are TRBV7-2 and TRBJ2-7; 7 bases are a match to TRBD2. The TCR originated in a human donor in a cohort sampled during active COVID-19. Sequencing input: peripheral blood. Written as DNA, the CDR3 is TGTGCCAGCAGCGAGCCGGGGGGTTCCGGCCCAGCCTACGAGCAGTACTTC. It is translated as CASSEPGGSGPAYEQYF.